Listed below are T cell receptor beta chains from one sample, sequenced in a study of blood T cell repertoires in COVID-19. The method was immunoSEQ multiplex PCR; TCRdb's version includes in-frame clones alone and lacks a portion of them. The table includes around 63,000 clones, over 70% detected once. What was sequenced was peripheral blood. These receptors all come from a woman between 50 and 59 years old with active or convalescent COVID-19. Each CDR3 is given without its conserved first and last residue. Some rows mark clone size as missing; the rest say once, few, many or name a class of expanded clone.

clone size | V gene | CDR3 protein
- | TRBV5-8 | ASSRWTVSNQPQH
- | TRBV29-1 | SVEVGLRYGYT
- | TRBV3-1/TRBV3-2 | ASSTGVPYEQY
- | TRBV6-6 | ASSYSKAEYYEQY
- | TRBV6-1 | ASSESDYQPQH
- | TRBV27 | ASSSTGQGSTDTQY
- | TRBV24-1 | ATRQGAVYT
- | TRBV7-8 | ASSSTGYTEAF
few | TRBV19 | ASHSKDQGLPQH
- | TRBV11-2 | ASSLQGAREQY
once | TRBV28 | ASSLPGGTQAGGYT
- | TRBV6-1 | ATSLAVSSTDTQY
- | TRBV20-1 | SASLDFSNQPQH
- | TRBV20-1 | SASTTSTDTQY
few | TRBV7-2 | ASSLGLVTGELF
- | TRBV3-1/TRBV3-2 | ASSQDLQRELRTDTQY
once | TRBV30 | AWSVGGWADTDTQY
- | TRBV4-1 | ASSHRKREGWDTQY
- | TRBV18 | ASSPPGGRNEQY
- | TRBV3-1/TRBV3-2 | ASSQGTSEIDTQY
- | TRBV6-2/TRBV6-3 | ASSLPEVSYEQY
- | TRBV28 | ASILAGVSYNEQF
- | TRBV19 | ASSMGKSTEAF
- | TRBV14 | ASSQFSPGNTEAF
- | TRBV10-1 | ASSELAGGTEAF
- | TRBV5-1 | ASSHGTGIPTDTQY
- | TRBV7-9 | ASSFSGSGTDTQY
few | TRBV28 | ASNTGINNQPQH
- | TRBV19 | ASSPRIVGTGVNEQF
- | TRBV6-4 | ASSRDRMDSPLH
- | TRBV7-9 | ASSTFTRVTNEKLF
- | TRBV18 | ASSPGTSPYEQY
- | TRBV3-1/TRBV3-2 | ASSQGGLAGLTDTQY
many | TRBV4-1 | ASSQQLAGAYEQY
- | TRBV30 | AWGGQGETQY
- | TRBV18 | ASSPESYREKLF
- | TRBV6-1 | ASSVLPGTGAGANVLT
- | TRBV9 | ASSWSGTGSEKLF
- | TRBV29-1 | SVNPPRGLAETTDTQY
- | TRBV12-5 | ASGLDGQGSDTQY
- | TRBV7-7 | ASSLGTSGSLYNEQF
- | TRBV6-5 | ASSPGGYNSPLH
- | TRBV6-1 | ASSEGQGWSYNSPLH
- | TRBV5-6 | ASSVRAYEQY
- | TRBV28 | ASSSIDVLAGAREQY
- | TRBV4-2 | ASSPDRAPNTGELF
- | TRBV24-1 | ATSSRRGGEYNEQF
- | TRBV5-6 | ASRSPPGTGAYEQY
- | TRBV29-1 | SVESPLAGGV
- | TRBV3-1/TRBV3-2 | ASSPFGGRNTGELF
few | TRBV25-1 | ASSGRDRRITEAF
- | TRBV14 | ASSQVLSGTQY